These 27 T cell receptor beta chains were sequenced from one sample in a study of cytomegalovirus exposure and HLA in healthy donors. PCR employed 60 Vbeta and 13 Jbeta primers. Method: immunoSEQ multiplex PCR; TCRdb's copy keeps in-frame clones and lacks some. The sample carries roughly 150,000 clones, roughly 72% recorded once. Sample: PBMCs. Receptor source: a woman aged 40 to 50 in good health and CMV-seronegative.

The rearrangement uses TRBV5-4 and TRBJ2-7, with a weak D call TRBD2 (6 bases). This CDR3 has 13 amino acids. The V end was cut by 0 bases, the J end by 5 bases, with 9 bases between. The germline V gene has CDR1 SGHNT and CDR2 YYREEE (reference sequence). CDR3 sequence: CASSLAGSNEQYF. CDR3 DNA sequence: TGTGCCAGCAGCTTGGCCGGGAGTAACGAGCAGTACTTC.

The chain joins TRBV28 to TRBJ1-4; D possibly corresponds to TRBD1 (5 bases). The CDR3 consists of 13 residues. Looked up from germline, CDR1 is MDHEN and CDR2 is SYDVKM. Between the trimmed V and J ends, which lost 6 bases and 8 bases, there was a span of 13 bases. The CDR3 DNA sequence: TGTGCCAGCAGAAGACAGACCTCCGAAAAACTGTTTTTT. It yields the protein CASRRQTSEKLFF.

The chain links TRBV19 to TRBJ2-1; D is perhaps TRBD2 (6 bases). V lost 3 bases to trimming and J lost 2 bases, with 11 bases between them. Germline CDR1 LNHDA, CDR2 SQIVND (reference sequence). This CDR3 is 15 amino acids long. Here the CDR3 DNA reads TGTGCCAGTAGTATCGGGCTAGCGACCTACAATGAGCAGTTCTTC. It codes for CASSIGLATYNEQFF.

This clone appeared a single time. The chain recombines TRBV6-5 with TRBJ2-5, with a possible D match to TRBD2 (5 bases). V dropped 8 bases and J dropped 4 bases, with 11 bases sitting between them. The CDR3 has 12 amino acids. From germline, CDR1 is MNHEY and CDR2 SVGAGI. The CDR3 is CASVGIGETQYF. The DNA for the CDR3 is TGTGCCAGCGTCGGGATCGGAGAGACCCAGTACTTC.

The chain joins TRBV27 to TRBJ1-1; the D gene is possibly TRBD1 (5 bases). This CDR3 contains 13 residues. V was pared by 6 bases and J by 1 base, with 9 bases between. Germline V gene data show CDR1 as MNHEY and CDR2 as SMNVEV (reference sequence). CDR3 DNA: TGTGCCAGCAGACTGCAGGGGAACACTGAAGCTTTCTTT. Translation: CASRLQGNTEAFF.

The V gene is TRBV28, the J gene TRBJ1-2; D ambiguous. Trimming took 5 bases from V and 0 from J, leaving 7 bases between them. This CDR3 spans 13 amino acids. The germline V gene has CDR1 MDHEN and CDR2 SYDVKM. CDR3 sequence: CASSRETNYGYTF. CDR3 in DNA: TGTGCCAGCAGTCGGGAGACTAACTATGGCTACACCTTC.

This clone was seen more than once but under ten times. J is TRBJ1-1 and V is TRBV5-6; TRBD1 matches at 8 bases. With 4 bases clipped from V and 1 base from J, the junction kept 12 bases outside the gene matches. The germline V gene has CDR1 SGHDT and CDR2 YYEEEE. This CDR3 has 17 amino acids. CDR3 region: CASSPNFWTGQNTEAFF. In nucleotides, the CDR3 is TGTGCCAGCAGCCCGAATTTTTGGACAGGGCAGAACACTGAAGCTTTCTTT.

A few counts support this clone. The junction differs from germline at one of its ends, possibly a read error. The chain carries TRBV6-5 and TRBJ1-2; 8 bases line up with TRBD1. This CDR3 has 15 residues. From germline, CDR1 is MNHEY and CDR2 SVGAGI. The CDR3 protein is CASSYSTGVNSGYTF. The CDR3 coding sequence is TGTGCCAGCAGTTACTCGACAGGGGTAAACTCTGGCTACACCTTC.

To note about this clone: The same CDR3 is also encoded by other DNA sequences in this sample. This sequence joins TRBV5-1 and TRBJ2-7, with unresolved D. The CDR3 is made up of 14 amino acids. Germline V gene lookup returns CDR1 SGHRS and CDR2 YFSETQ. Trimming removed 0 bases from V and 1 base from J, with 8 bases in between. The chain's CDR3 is CASSLEAPSYEQYF. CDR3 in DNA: TGCGCCAGCAGCTTGGAAGCTCCTTCCTACGAGCAGTACTTC. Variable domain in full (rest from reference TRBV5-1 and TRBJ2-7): KAGVTQTPRYLIKTRGQQVTLSCSPISGHRSVSWYQQTPGQGLQFLFEYFSETQRNKGNFPGRFSGRQFSNSRSEMNVSTLELGDSALYLCASSLEAPSYEQYFGPGTRLTVT.

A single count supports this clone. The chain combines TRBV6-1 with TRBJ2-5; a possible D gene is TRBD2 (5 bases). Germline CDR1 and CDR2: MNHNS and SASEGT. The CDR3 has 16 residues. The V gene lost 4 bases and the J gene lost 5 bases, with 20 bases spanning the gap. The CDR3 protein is CASSAPPTQTGETQYF. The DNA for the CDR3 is TGTGCCAGCAGTGCGCCGCCGACCCAAACGGGGGAGACCCAGTACTTC.

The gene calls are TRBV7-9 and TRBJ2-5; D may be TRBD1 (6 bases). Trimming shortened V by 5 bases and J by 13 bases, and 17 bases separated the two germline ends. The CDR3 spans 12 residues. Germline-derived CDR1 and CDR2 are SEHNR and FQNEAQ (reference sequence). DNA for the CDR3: TGTGCCAGCAGCCCCAGCACCAGGGGTCCGTACTTC. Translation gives CASSPSTRGPYF.

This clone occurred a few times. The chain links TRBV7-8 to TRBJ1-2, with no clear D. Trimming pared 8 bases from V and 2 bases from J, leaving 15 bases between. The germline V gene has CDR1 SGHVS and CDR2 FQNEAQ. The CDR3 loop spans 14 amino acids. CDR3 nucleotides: TGTGCCAGCGGCGGCGACGTGTCGAACTATGGCTACACCTTC. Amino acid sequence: CASGGDVSNYGYTF.

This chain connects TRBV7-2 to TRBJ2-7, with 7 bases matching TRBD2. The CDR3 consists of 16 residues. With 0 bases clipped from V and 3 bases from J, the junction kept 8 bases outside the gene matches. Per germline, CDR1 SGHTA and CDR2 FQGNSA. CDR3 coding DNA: TGTGCCAGCAGCTTAGCGGGCCTAGCGGATTACTACGAGCAGTACTTC. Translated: CASSLAGLADYYEQYF.

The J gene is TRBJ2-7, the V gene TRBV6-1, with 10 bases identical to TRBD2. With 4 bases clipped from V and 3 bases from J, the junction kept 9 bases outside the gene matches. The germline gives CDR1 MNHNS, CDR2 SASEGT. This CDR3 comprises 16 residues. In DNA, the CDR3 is TGTGCCAGCAGTGCATCCCTAGCGGGAGAGTTCTACGAGCAGTACTTC. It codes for CASSASLAGEFYEQYF.

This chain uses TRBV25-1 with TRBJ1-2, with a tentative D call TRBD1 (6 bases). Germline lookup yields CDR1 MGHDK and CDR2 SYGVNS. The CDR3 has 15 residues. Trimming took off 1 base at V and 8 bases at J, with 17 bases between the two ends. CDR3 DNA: TGTGCCAGCAGTGAATTTGAGTCAGGGGTCGACGGCTACACCTTC. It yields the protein CASSEFESGVDGYTF.

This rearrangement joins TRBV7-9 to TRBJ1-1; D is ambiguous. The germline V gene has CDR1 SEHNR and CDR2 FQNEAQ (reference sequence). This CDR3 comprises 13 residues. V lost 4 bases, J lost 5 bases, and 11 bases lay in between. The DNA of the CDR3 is TGTGCCAGCAGCTCCCCGCCGGGGACTGAAGCTTTCTTT. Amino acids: CASSSPPGTEAFF.

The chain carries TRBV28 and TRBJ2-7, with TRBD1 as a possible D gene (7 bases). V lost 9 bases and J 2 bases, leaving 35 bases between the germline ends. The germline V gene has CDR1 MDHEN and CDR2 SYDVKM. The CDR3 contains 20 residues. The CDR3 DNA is TGTGCCAGTTTTCCTCCGGGGGACAGTTTTCCTCCGGGGAGGACCTACGAGCAGTACTTC. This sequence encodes CASFPPGDSFPPGRTYEQYF.

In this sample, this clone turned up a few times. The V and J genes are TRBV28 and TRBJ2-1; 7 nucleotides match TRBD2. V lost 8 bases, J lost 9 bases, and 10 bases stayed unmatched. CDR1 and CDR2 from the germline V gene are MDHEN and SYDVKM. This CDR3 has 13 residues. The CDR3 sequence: CASALGLSGEQFF. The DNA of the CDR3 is TGTGCCAGCGCCCTGGGACTATCCGGTGAGCAGTTCTTC.

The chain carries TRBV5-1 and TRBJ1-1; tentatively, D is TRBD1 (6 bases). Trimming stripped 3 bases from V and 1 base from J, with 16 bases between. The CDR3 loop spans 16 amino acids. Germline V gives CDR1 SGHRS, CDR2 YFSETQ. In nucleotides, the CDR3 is TGCGCCAGCAGCTCCGGACAGAGCGTTAAGAACACTGAAGCTTTCTTT. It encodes CASSSGQSVKNTEAFF. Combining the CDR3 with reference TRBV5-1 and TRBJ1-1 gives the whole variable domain KAGVTQTPRYLIKTRGQQVTLSCSPISGHRSVSWYQQTPGQGLQFLFEYFSETQRNKGNFPGRFSGRQFSNSRSEMNVSTLELGDSALYLCASSSGQSVKNTEAFFGQGTRLTVV.

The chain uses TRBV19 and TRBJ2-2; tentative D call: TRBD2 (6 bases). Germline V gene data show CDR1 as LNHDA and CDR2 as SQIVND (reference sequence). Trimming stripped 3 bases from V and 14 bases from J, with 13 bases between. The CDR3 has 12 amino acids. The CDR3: CASSMVTGVLFF. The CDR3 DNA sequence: TGTGCCAGTAGTATGGTCACGGGGGTCCTGTTTTTT.

The chain's CDR3 is CASSSSGGKNEQFF. The CDR3 DNA follows: TGTGCCAGCAGTTCCTCGGGGGGTAAAAATGAGCAGTTCTTC. The chain carries TRBV9 and TRBJ2-1; TRBD2 aligns across 7 bases. Trimming took 5 bases from V and 7 from J; bases not matched to a gene: 9. Germline V gene data show CDR1 as SGDLS and CDR2 as YYNGEE. CDR3 length: 14 amino acids.

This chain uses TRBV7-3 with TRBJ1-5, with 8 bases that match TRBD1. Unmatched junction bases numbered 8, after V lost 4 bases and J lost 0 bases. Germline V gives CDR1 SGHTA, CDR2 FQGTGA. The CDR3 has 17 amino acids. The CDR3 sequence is CASSSPGTGISNQPQHF. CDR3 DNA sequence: TGTGCCAGCAGCTCCCCCGGGACAGGAATTAGCAATCAGCCCCAGCATTTT.

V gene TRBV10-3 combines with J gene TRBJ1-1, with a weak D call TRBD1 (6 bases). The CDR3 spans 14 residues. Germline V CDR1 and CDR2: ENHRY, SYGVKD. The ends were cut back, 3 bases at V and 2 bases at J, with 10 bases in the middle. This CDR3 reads CAISDKTGNTEAFF. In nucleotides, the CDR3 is TGTGCCATCAGTGATAAGACAGGAAACACTGAAGCTTTCTTT.

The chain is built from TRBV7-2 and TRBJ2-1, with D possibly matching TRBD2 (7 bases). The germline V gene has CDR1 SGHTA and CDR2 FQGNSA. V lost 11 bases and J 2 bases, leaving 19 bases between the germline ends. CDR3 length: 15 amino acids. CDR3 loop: CAARLDSGAYNEQFF. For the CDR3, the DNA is TGTGCCGCTCGACTGGACAGCGGGGCCTACAATGAGCAGTTCTTC.

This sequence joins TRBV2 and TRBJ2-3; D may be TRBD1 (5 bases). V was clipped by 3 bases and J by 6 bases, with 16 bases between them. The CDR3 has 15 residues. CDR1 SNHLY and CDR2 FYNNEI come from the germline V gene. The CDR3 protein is CASSEGLGEGDTQYF. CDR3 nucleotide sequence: TGTGCCAGCAGTGAGGGGCTAGGGGAAGGCGATACGCAGTATTTT.

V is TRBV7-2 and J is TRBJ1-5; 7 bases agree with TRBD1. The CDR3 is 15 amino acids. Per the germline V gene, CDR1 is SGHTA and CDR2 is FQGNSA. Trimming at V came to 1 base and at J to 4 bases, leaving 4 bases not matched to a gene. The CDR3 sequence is CASSLDRGSNQPQHF. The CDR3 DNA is TGTGCCAGCAGCTTAGACAGGGGATCAAATCAGCCCCAGCATTTT. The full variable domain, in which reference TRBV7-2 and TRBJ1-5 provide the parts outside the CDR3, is GAGVSQSPSNKVTEKGKDVELRCDPISGHTALYWYRQSLGQGLEFLIYFQGNSAPDKSGLPSDRFSAERTGGSVSTLTIQRTQQEDSAVYLCASSLDRGSNQPQHFGDGTRLSIL.

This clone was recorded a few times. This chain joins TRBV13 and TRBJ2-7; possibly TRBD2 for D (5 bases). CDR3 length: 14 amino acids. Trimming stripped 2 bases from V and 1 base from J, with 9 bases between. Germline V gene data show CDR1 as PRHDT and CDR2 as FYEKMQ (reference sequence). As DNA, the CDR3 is TGTGCCAGCAGCTTAAGCGGCCCTTCCTACGAGCAGTACTTC. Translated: CASSLSGPSYEQYF.